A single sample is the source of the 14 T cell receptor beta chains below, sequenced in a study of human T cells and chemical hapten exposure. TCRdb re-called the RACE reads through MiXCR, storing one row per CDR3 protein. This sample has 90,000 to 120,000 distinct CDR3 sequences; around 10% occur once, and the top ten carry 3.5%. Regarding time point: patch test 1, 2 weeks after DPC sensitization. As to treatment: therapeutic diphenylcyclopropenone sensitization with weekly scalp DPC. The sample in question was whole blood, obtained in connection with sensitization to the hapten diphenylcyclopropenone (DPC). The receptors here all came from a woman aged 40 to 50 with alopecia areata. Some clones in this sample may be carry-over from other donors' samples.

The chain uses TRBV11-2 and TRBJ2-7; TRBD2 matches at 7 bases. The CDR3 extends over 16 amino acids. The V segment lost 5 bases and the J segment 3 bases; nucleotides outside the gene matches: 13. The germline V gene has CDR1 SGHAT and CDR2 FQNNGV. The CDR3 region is CASSPTQRGSIYEQYF. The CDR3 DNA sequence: TGTGCCAGCAGCCCAACCCAGCGGGGCAGCATCTACGAGCAGTACTTC.

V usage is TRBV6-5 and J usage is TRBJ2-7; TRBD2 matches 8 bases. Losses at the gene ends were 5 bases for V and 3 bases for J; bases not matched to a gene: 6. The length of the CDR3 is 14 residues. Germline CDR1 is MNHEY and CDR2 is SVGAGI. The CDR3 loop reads CASSPQRENYEQYF. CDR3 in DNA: TGTGCCAGCAGTCCCCAGCGGGAGAACTACGAGCAGTACTTC.

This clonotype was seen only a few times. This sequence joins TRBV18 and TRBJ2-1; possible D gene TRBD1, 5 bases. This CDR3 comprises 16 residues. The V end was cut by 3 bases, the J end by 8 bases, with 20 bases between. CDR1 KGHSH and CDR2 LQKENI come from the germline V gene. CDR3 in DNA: TGTGCCAGCTCACCGCCGCATGGTGAAGGGGTGGATGAGCAGTTCTTC. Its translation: CASSPPHGEGVDEQFF.

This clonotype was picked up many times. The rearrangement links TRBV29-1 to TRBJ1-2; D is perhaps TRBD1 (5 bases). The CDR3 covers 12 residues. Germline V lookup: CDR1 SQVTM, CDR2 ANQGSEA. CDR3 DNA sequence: TGCAGTTTGAGCGGCAGGGTCGATGGCTACACCTTC. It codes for CSLSGRVDGYTF.

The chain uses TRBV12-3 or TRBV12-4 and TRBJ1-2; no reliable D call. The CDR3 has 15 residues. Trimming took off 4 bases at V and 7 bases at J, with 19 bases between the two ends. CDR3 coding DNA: TGTGCCAGCAGTTCGCCGCGGGGAGGTCTTGGTGGCTACACCTTC. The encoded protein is CASSSPRGGLGGYTF.

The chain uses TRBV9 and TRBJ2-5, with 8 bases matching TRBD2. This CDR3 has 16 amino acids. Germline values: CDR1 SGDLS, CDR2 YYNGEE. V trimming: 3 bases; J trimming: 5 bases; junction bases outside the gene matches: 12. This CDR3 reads CASSALTAGGGETQYF. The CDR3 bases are TGTGCCAGCAGCGCCTTGACCGCGGGAGGAGGGGAGACCCAGTACTTC.

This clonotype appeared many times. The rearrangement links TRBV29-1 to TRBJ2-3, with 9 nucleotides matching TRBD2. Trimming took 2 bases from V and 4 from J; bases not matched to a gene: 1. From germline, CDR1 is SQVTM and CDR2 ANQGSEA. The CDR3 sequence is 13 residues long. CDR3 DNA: TGCAGCGTTGAACGCGGGAGGGCAGATACGCAGTATTTT. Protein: CSVERGRADTQYF.

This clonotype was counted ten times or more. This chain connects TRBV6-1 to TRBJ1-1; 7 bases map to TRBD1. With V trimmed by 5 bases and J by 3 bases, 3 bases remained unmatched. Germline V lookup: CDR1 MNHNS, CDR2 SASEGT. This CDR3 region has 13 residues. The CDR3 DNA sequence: TGTGCCAGCAGTATCAGGGGGTACACTGAAGCTTTCTTT. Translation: CASSIRGYTEAFF.

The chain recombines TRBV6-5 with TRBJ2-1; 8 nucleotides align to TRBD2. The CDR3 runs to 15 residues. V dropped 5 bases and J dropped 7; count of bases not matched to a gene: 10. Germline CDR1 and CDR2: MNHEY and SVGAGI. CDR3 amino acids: CASSDEAGVGNEQFF. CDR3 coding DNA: TGTGCCAGCAGTGACGAAGCGGGAGTCGGTAATGAGCAGTTCTTC.

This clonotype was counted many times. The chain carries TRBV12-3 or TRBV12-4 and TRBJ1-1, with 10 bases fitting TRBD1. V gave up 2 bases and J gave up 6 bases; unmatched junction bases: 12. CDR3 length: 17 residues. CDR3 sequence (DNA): TGTGCCAGCAGTTTAACCCCCGGGACAGGGGCGTTGTCTGAAGCTTTCTTT. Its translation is CASSLTPGTGALSEAFF.

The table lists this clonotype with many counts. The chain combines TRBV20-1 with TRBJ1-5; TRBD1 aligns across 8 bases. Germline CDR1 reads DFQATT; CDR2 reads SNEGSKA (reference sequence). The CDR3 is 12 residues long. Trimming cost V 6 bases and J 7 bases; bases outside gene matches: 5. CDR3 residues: CSAGQGYQPQHF. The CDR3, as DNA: TGCAGTGCCGGACAGGGTTACCAGCCCCAGCATTTT.

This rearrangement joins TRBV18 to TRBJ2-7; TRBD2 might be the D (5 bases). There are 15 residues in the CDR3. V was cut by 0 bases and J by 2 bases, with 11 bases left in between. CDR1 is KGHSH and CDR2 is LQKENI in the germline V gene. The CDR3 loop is CASSPPGVRAYEQYF. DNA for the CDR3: TGTGCCAGCTCACCACCCGGGGTGAGGGCCTACGAGCAGTACTTC.

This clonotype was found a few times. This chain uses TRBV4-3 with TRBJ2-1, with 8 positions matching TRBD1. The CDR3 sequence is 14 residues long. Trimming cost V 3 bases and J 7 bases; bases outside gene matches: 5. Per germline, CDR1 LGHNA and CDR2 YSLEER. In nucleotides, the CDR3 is TGCGCCAGCAGCCACCGGACAGGGACAAATGAGCAGTTCTTC. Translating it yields CASSHRTGTNEQFF.

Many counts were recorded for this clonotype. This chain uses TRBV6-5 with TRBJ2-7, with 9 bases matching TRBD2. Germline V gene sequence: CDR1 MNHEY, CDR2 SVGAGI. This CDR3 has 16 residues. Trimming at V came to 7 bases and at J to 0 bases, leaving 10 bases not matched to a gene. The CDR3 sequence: CASTALAGQSSYEQYF. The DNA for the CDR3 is TGTGCCAGCACCGCACTAGCGGGCCAAAGCTCCTACGAGCAGTACTTC.